Shown below are 23 T cell receptor beta chains from a single sample sequenced in a study of T cell responses to AZD1222 COVID-19 vaccine. Generated by immunoSEQ multiplex PCR, the TCRdb table keeps only in-frame clones and is missing some. The sample includes about 78,000 clones, 90% seen only once; the top ten take around 1.5%. Sequenced material: peripheral blood, taken 28 days after the second AZD1222 dose. The receptors here all came from an adult who received the AZD1222 COVID-19 vaccine.

CDR3 nucleotide sequence: TGTGCCTGGAGCTTTGGAGGGAGTCAGCCCCAGCATTTT. This gives the protein CAWSFGGSQPQHF. The chain uses TRBV30 and TRBJ1-5; D is ambiguous. Looked up from germline, CDR1 is GTSNPN and CDR2 is SVGIG (reference sequence). The CDR3 is 13 residues long. Trimming stripped 3 bases from V and 6 bases from J, with 12 bases between.

V usage is TRBV3-1 (or the pseudogene TRBV3-2) and J usage is TRBJ1-6, with D possibly TRBD1 on 6 matching bases. This CDR3 comprises 13 residues. The germline V and J ends were trimmed by 10 bases and 6 bases, with 13 bases remaining between them. Germline V lookup: CDR1 LGHDT, CDR2 YNNKEL (reference sequence). This CDR3 is CATAGDGNSPLHF. CDR3 nucleotides: TGTGCCACGGCAGGGGACGGTAATTCACCCCTCCACTTT.

The chain recombines TRBV28 with TRBJ1-5; 11 bases line up with TRBD1. The germline gives CDR1 MDHEN, CDR2 SYDVKM. Unmatched junction bases numbered 4, after V lost 6 bases and J lost 6 bases. This CDR3 region has 14 residues. The CDR3 here is CASRTGTGGQPQHF. Written as DNA, the CDR3 is TGTGCCAGCAGAACCGGGACAGGGGGTCAGCCCCAGCATTTT.

The chain is built from TRBV7-3 and TRBJ1-2; 9 nucleotides align to TRBD1. Germline V gene lookup returns CDR1 SGHTA and CDR2 FQGTGA. This CDR3 region has 14 residues. After removal of 4 bases from V and 6 bases from J, the junction contained 6 bases not matched to a gene. CDR3 bases: TGTGCCAGCAGCTCCGGGACAGGGATGGATGGCTACACCTTC. Residues: CASSSGTGMDGYTF. The variable domain in full, completed from reference TRBV7-3 and TRBJ1-2, reads GAGVSQTPSNKVTEKGKYVELRCDPISGHTALYWYRQSLGQGPEFLIYFQGTGAADDSGLPNDRFFAVRPEGSVSTLKIQRTERGDSAVYLCASSSGTGMDGYTFGSGTRLTVV.

This chain links TRBV7-3 with TRBJ2-1; the D gene is possibly TRBD1 (6 bases). Germline loops: CDR1 SGHTA, CDR2 FQGTGA. V dropped 2 bases and J dropped 5 bases, with 10 bases sitting between them. The CDR3 is 14 amino acids. DNA of the CDR3: TGTGCCAGCAGCTTAGGTCAGGGGCACAATGAGCAGTTCTTC. Translating it yields CASSLGQGHNEQFF. Together with reference TRBV7-3 and TRBJ2-1, the CDR3 gives the full variable domain: GAGVSQTPSNKVTEKGKYVELRCDPISGHTALYWYRQSLGQGPEFLIYFQGTGAADDSGLPNDRFFAVRPEGSVSTLKIQRTERGDSAVYLCASSLGQGHNEQFFGPGTRLTVL.

This clone came up once. This rearrangement joins TRBV24-1 to TRBJ2-2; D is unresolved. Trimming took off 3 bases at V and 6 bases at J, with 7 bases between the two ends. Germline CDR1 is KGHDR and CDR2 is SFDVKD. This CDR3 region has 13 residues. CDR3 region: CATSDPFPGELFF. In nucleotides, the CDR3 is TGTGCCACCAGTGATCCTTTTCCCGGGGAGCTGTTTTTT.

The chain combines TRBV19 with TRBJ1-5; the match to TRBD1 covers 7 bases. Germline V gives CDR1 LNHDA, CDR2 SQIVND (reference sequence). This CDR3 has 17 residues. Unmatched junction bases numbered 11, after V lost 3 bases and J lost 3 bases. CDR3 protein: CASSMRGQRPFNQPQHF. The CDR3 coding sequence is TGTGCCAGTAGTATGAGGGGGCAGCGCCCCTTCAATCAGCCCCAGCATTTT. The whole variable domain, remainder taken from reference TRBV19 and TRBJ1-5, is DGGITQSPKYLFRKEGQNVTLSCEQNLNHDAMYWYRQDPGQGLRLIYYSQIVNDFQKGDIAEGYSVSREKKESFPLTVTSAQKNPTAFYLCASSMRGQRPFNQPQHFGDGTRLSIL.

The chain combines TRBV2 with TRBJ2-3; 13 bases agree with TRBD2. With 6 bases clipped from V and 4 bases from J, the junction kept 4 bases outside the gene matches. Germline CDR1 SNHLY, CDR2 FYNNEI. CDR3 length: 15 amino acids. DNA for the CDR3: TGTGCCAGCAGCTCGACTAGCGGGGGGCCAGATACGCAGTATTTT. This codes for CASSSTSGGPDTQYF.

The CDR3 protein is CASSFGSSYEQYF. DNA of the CDR3: TGTGCCAGCAGCTTCGGTAGCTCCTACGAGCAGTACTTC. The chain is built from TRBV7-2 and TRBJ2-7, with D unclear. This CDR3 has 13 residues. In germline, CDR1 is SGHTA, CDR2 FQGNSA. V lost 3 bases to trimming and J lost 0 bases, with 6 bases between them.

The V gene is TRBV28, the J gene TRBJ1-6; unclear D gene. Trimming shortened V by 8 bases and J by 5 bases, and 10 bases separated the two germline ends. In germline, CDR1 is MDHEN, CDR2 SYDVKM. The length of the CDR3 is 13 residues. Here the CDR3 DNA reads TGTGCCAGCCTCCCCCTAGATAATTCACCCCTCCACTTT. This translates into CASLPLDNSPLHF.

This clone appeared a single time. The chain links TRBV7-9 to TRBJ2-6, with 7 bases matching TRBD1. CDR1 SEHNR and CDR2 FQNEAQ come from the germline V gene (reference sequence). With 5 bases clipped from V and 1 base from J, the junction kept 11 bases outside the gene matches. This CDR3 is 18 amino acids long. CDR3 amino acids: CASSGEGTVTSGANVLTF. The CDR3 bases are TGTGCCAGCAGCGGGGAAGGGACAGTAACATCTGGGGCCAACGTCCTGACTTTC. Drawing the rest from reference TRBV7-9 and TRBJ2-6, the complete variable domain is DTGVSQNPRHKITKRGQNVTFRCDPISEHNRLYWYRQTLGQGPEFLTYFQNEAQLEKSRLLSDRFSAERPKGSFSTLEIQRTEQGDSAMYLCASSGEGTVTSGANVLTFGAGSRLTVL.

The chain couples TRBV4-2 to TRBJ1-5; TRBD1 is a possible D gene (6 bases). This CDR3 spans 15 amino acids. CDR1 and CDR2 (germline): LGHNA, YNFKEQ. V dropped 4 bases and J dropped 0 bases, with 10 bases sitting between them. The CDR3 DNA follows: TGTGCCAGCAGCCCGACAGGAGATAGCAATCAGCCCCAGCATTTT. Translated: CASSPTGDSNQPQHF.

V is TRBV19 and J is TRBJ1-5, with D possibly matching TRBD1 (6 bases). Between the trimmed V and J ends, which lost 6 bases and 7 bases, there was a span of 22 bases. Germline CDR1 reads LNHDA; CDR2 reads SQIVND (reference sequence). This CDR3 spans 16 amino acids. CDR3 sequence: CASSKGLQGRGQPQHF. The CDR3 coding sequence is TGTGCCAGTAGCAAGGGCCTGCAGGGGAGGGGGCAGCCCCAGCATTTT.

The CDR3 DNA is TGTGCCAGCAGTTACTCGTGGACGGACACCTACGAGCAGTACTTC. Its translation is CASSYSWTDTYEQYF. The genes are TRBV6-5 and TRBJ2-7; TRBD1 is a possible D gene (5 bases). Trimming shortened V by 0 bases and J by 2 bases, and 11 bases separated the two germline ends. This CDR3 has 15 amino acids. Germline-derived CDR1 and CDR2 are MNHEY and SVGAGI.

This clone has just a few counts. The rearrangement uses TRBV5-8 and TRBJ2-1; D might be TRBD1 (6 bases). CDR1 is SGHTS, CDR2 YDEGEE, per germline. This CDR3 comprises 16 residues. V dropped 1 base and J dropped 1 base, with 12 bases sitting between them. CDR3 amino acids: CASSLNRDTSYNEQFF. In DNA form, the CDR3 reads TGTGCCAGCAGCTTGAACAGGGATACGTCCTACAATGAGCAGTTCTTC.

V is TRBV7-6 and J is TRBJ2-2; D is perhaps TRBD1 (6 bases). V was pared by 1 base and J by 4 bases, with 25 bases between. Germline assignment: CDR1 SGHVS and CDR2 FNYEAQ. This CDR3 region has 20 residues. This chain's CDR3 is CASSLDFYGGEDISTGELFF. The CDR3 DNA reads as TGTGCCAGCAGCTTAGATTTTTATGGGGGCGAGGATATTAGCACCGGGGAGCTGTTTTTT.

In its sample, this clone was seen once. V usage is TRBV6-5 and J usage is TRBJ2-5; tentative D call: TRBD1 (6 bases). The CDR3 is 13 amino acids. V gave up 5 bases and J gave up 1 base, with 8 bases separating them. Germline V gene sequence: CDR1 MNHEY, CDR2 SVGAGI. The DNA of the CDR3 is TGTGCCAGCAGTAGGGACATCCAAGAGACCCAGTACTTC. Its protein product is CASSRDIQETQYF.

This clone has only one observation. The chain carries TRBV7-8 and TRBJ2-7, with 11 bases that match TRBD2. This CDR3 contains 17 residues. V shed 5 bases, J shed 0 bases, and the junction held 9 bases outside the gene matches. Germline CDR1 reads SGHVS; CDR2 reads FQNEAQ. The CDR3 sequence is CASSPTRTSGGSYEQYF. CDR3 DNA sequence: TGTGCCAGCAGCCCTACCCGAACTAGCGGGGGCTCCTACGAGCAGTACTTC. The full variable domain, with the rest looked up from reference TRBV7-8 and TRBJ2-7, is GAGVSQSPRYKVAKRGQDVALRCDPISGHVSLFWYQQALGQGPEFLTYFQNEAQLDKSGLPSDRFFAERPEGSVSTLKIQRTQQEDSAVYLCASSPTRTSGGSYEQYFGPGTRLTVT.

The rearrangement joins TRBV7-9 to TRBJ1-1; TRBD1 agrees at 7 bases. Looked up from germline, CDR1 is SEHNR and CDR2 is FQNEAQ (reference sequence). The CDR3 loop spans 16 amino acids. The V and J ends lost 1 base and 2 bases, in that order; junction bases with no gene match: 7. CDR3: CASSLEATGINTEAFF. The CDR3 region has the DNA TGTGCCAGCAGCTTAGAGGCGACAGGGATCAACACTGAAGCTTTCTTT. Full variable domain (outside the CDR3, taken from reference TRBV7-9 and TRBJ1-1): DTGVSQNPRHKITKRGQNVTFRCDPISEHNRLYWYRQTLGQGPEFLTYFQNEAQLEKSRLLSDRFSAERPKGSFSTLEIQRTEQGDSAMYLCASSLEATGINTEAFFGQGTRLTVV.

The chain is built from TRBV23-1 and TRBJ1-1; the D gene is possibly TRBD1 (5 bases). TRBV23-1 is reported as an ORF; its role is uncertain. The CDR3 runs 14 residues. Trimming took 9 bases from V and 6 from J, leaving 20 bases between them. The CDR3 nucleotides are TGCGCCAGTCACCCGGGACTCCCCTGGGCTGAAGCTTTCTTT. The encoded protein is CASHPGLPWAEAFF.

Turning to this clone: The junction differs from germline at one of its ends, possibly a read error. This chain uses TRBV5-8 with TRBJ1-4; D is undetermined. From germline, CDR1 is SGHTS and CDR2 YDEGEE. The CDR3 spans 14 residues. CDR3 protein: CASTLWAANEKLFF. The CDR3 nucleotides are TGTGCCAGCACCTTGTGGGCTGCAAATGAAAAACTGTTTTTT.

The chain couples TRBV28 to TRBJ1-2, with D hard to call. The CDR3 totals 12 residues. V lost 6 bases and J lost 0, with 5 bases in between. Germline V lookup: CDR1 MDHEN, CDR2 SYDVKM. DNA for the CDR3: TGTGCCAGCAGCGCATCTAACTATGGCTACACCTTC. Translating gives CASSASNYGYTF.

V and J are TRBV7-9 and TRBJ1-4; 7 bases line up with TRBD1. V was clipped by 6 bases and J by 7 bases; unmatched bases: 17. The CDR3 totals 17 residues. From germline, CDR1 is SEHNR and CDR2 FQNEAQ (reference sequence). DNA for the CDR3: TGTGCCAGCAGTCTGGTAGGGGGCAGATTTACGGTTGAAAAACTGTTTTTT. Protein sequence: CASSLVGGRFTVEKLFF.